This T cell receptor beta chain was sequenced for a study of cytotoxic CD8 clonotypes in ibrutinib-treated CLL. Study in general: Within the patient group, under 12 were relapsed/refractory and roughly 16 treatment-naive, and approximately 17 were IGHV unmutated. Outcomes included some 24 partial and 2 complete responses; after median roughly 69 months, roughly 15 stayed remitted and approximately 12 progressed. Findings of the study overall: Clonality correlated strongly with circulating CD8+ T cells and exceeded age-matched healthy donors at baseline. Clonality, elevated at ibrutinib response, dropped back toward baseline at progression.

This table comes from immunoSEQ multiplex PCR, and its TCRdb copy is limited to in-frame clones, with some not included. The data show 250,000 to 350,000 clones, roughly four fifths seen once. For this clone: Its target is unknown.

Germline CDR1 SGHAT, CDR2 FQNNGV. This CDR3 comprises 19 residues. V shed 2 bases and J 0 bases; nucleotides not matched to a gene: 12. The V gene is TRBV11-2, the J gene TRBJ1-5; 8 nucleotides agree with TRBD1. The source is a human donor with chronic lymphocytic leukemia. Source: PBMCs, taken at disease progression, from a patient treated with ibrutinib. CDR3 nucleotides: TGTGCCAGCAGCTTAATCGATAAAGGGACAGGCTATAGCAATCAGCCCCAGCATTTT. Translation gives CASSLIDKGTGYSNQPQHF. The whole variable domain, filled in from reference TRBV11-2 and TRBJ1-5, reads EAGVAQSPRYKIIEKRQSVAFWCNPISGHATLYWYQQILGQGPKLLIQFQNNGVVDDSQLPKDRFSAERLKGVDSTLKIQPAKLEDSAVYLCASSLIDKGTGYSNQPQHFGDGTRLSIL.